Only a few counts were recorded for the clone carrying this TCR beta chain. Its matching antigen is unknown. This record belongs to a study of beta chain features in type 1 diabetes. Study results and caveats: TCRB CDR3s from Type 1 diabetes patients were moderately but significantly shorter in all four CD4+ subsets. In type 1 diabetes patients, VDJ junctions had fewer insertions; deletions at these junctions were more frequent. Compared with healthy donors, patients appeared to share more similar naive, central memory and regulatory TCRB repertoires. PCR, the amplification step, might favor shorter templates, equally in patients and controls.

Germline CDR1 is LGHNA and CDR2 is YSLEER. Trimming took 3 bases from V and 0 from J; bases not matched to a gene: 17. The CDR3 covers 21 residues. The whole isolated RNA underwent reverse transcription, so sequencing captured expressed TCRB transcripts. Libraries were prepared by immunoSEQ multiplex PCR; TCRdb keeps only in-frame clonotypes and omits some of them. Here the sample spans 600,000 or so clones, roughly an eighth being singletons. The J gene is TRBJ1-6, the V gene TRBV4-3; 7 nucleotides line up with TRBD1. The sequence came from a man aged 30 to 39 with type 1 diabetes. The sequencing sample was made of naive CD4+ T cells from blood. CDR3 in amino acids: CASSQLRTSQGGSSYNSPLHF. The CDR3, as DNA: TGCGCCAGCAGCCAGCTCCGGACCTCCCAGGGGGGGAGCTCCTATAATTCACCCCTCCACTTT.